The clone carrying this T cell receptor (beta chain) was seen just once. Its matching antigen is unknown. The source of the sample is a study of regulatory T cells in long-lasting Graves disease. The study's findings and limits: Thyroid tissue was not studied; only peripheral blood was.

Noted time point: persistent/refractory GD, antithyroid drugs over 5 years with positive TRAb. PBMC RNA served as the TCR library source. Arm-PCR of CDR3 regions and iRepertoire HTBI primers were the basis on which TCR beta libraries were built. Original processing methods: The study identified 60 to 65 TRBV and about 14 TRBJ segments across samples. MiXCR, applied by TCRdb to the multiplex PCR reads, yields one record per CDR3 protein. These V and J calls rely on TCRdb rather than the paper's analysis. Here the sample spans hundreds of thousands of distinct CDR3 sequences, roughly 30% being singletons. The source material was peripheral blood mononuclear cells (PBMCs), sampled when the disease was refractory, from a patient treated with antithyroid drugs. This TCR derives from a female donor with Graves disease.

In nucleotides, the CDR3 is TGCGCCAGCAGTGAGTTCCAGGGGCGAAGGGAAAAACTGTTTTTT. The encoded protein is CASSEFQGRREKLFF. The chain employs TRBV10-2 and TRBJ1-4, with D perhaps matching TRBD1 (6 bases). The CDR3 spans 15 residues. The ends were cut back, 1 base at V and 8 bases at J, with 14 bases in the middle. Looked up from germline, CDR1 is WSHSY and CDR2 is SAAADI.